The 25 T cell receptor beta chains below all came from one sample that was sequenced in a study of blood T cell repertoires in COVID-19. Profiling relied on immunoSEQ multiplex PCR, and the TCRdb table lists in-frame clones only, not all of them. The top ten clones hold approximately 4.4% of a sample with around 70,000 clones, roughly 80% of them seen once. Sequencing used peripheral blood. The receptor source for this set is a woman of 80 years or more with active or convalescent COVID-19.

The V gene is TRBV7-2, the J gene TRBJ2-3; D gene ambiguous. The CDR3 is 11 residues long. The germline V gene encodes CDR1 SGHTA and CDR2 FQGNSA. Trimming removed 5 bases at V and 7 bases at J, with 7 bases between. CDR3 region: CASSPGYTQYF. CDR3 DNA: TGTGCCAGCAGCCCCGGGTATACGCAGTATTTT.

In its sample, this clone was seen a few times. The genes are TRBV2 and TRBJ1-5; D may be TRBD1 (5 bases). Trimming stripped 4 bases from V and 7 bases from J, with 14 bases between. The CDR3 spans 14 residues. Germline lookup yields CDR1 SNHLY and CDR2 FYNNEI. The CDR3 DNA is TGTGCCAGCAGTGGACAGATAGCATCCCAGCCCCAGCATTTT. This translates into CASSGQIASQPQHF.

V usage is TRBV24-1 and J usage is TRBJ2-3; TRBD2 matches 9 bases. The length of the CDR3 is 16 residues. Germline V lookup: CDR1 KGHDR, CDR2 SFDVKD. J lost 4 bases, V lost 3 bases, and 7 bases had no gene match. The CDR3 sequence is CATSDGRGGRSDTQYF. For the CDR3, the DNA is TGTGCCACCAGTGATGGGCGGGGGGGTAGGTCAGATACGCAGTATTTT.

CDR3 loop: CASSLARQGSSSGNTIYF. The CDR3 region has the DNA TGTGCCAGCAGCTTAGCTCGTCAGGGGTCGAGCTCTGGAAACACCATATATTTT. The chain couples TRBV7-9 to TRBJ1-3; D may be TRBD1 (6 bases). V was pared by 0 bases and J by 0 bases, with 15 bases between. Germline CDR1 is SEHNR and CDR2 is FQNEAQ (reference sequence). This CDR3 is built from 18 residues.

The V call is TRBV18, the J call TRBJ2-2, with 7 bases that match TRBD1. The CDR3 loop spans 16 amino acids. The germline V gene has CDR1 KGHSH and CDR2 LQKENI. V lost 6 bases to trimming and J lost 1 base; unmatched junction nucleotides: 8. In nucleotides, the CDR3 is TGTGCCAGCTCCCCCCGGGACAGACGGAACACCGGGGAGCTGTTTTTT. Protein product: CASSPRDRRNTGELFF.

This clone has just one count. The V call is TRBV10-3, the J call TRBJ2-3; D uncertain. The CDR3 sequence is 11 residues long. Trimming removed 6 bases from V and 6 bases from J, with 7 bases in between. From germline, CDR1 is ENHRY and CDR2 SYGVKD. CDR3: CAIRTTDTQYF. The CDR3 DNA reads TGTGCCATCAGAACCACTGATACGCAGTATTTT.

The chain couples TRBV5-6 to TRBJ1-3, with 9 positions matching TRBD1. This CDR3 spans 17 amino acids. Germline CDR1 is SGHDT and CDR2 is YYEEEE. The junction had 8 bases not matched to a gene; V was cut back by 4 bases and J by 0 bases. CDR3 sequence reads: CASSVYRDRASGNTIYF. The CDR3 nucleotides are TGTGCCAGCAGCGTCTACCGGGACAGGGCCTCTGGAAACACCATATATTTT.

This clone occurred once. The chain carries TRBV19 and TRBJ1-5, with 9 bases matching TRBD1. Germline loops: CDR1 LNHDA, CDR2 SQIVND (reference sequence). The CDR3 sequence is 15 residues long. V gave up 6 bases and J gave up 10 bases; unmatched junction bases: 13. The DNA for the CDR3 is TGTGCCAGTAGCAACCCGAGGACAGGGGAGATCCCCCAGCATTTT. Protein product: CASSNPRTGEIPQHF.

The rearrangement links TRBV5-6 to TRBJ1-2; D is uncertain. Germline V gene data show CDR1 as SGHDT and CDR2 as YYEEEE. Between the trimmed V and J ends, which lost 0 bases and 4 bases, there was a span of 7 bases. The CDR3 spans 13 residues. The CDR3 nucleotides are TGTGCCAGCAGCTTGGAAACAGTCTATGGCTACACCTTC. This translates into CASSLETVYGYTF.

By sample share, this clone is medium-sized. The chain links TRBV6-5 to TRBJ1-2; TRBD1 matches 9 bases. There are 13 residues in the CDR3. Germline V gene sequence: CDR1 MNHEY, CDR2 SVGAGI. V lost 4 bases to trimming and J lost 8 bases; unmatched junction nucleotides: 5. The CDR3 DNA reads as TGTGCCAGCAGTTTACAGGGGGCCCTCGGCTACACCTTC. It specifies CASSLQGALGYTF.

For the CDR3, the DNA is TGCAGCTTTCGCCCTGGACAGGGCTACGAGCAGTACTTC. Protein sequence: CSFRPGQGYEQYF. J is TRBJ2-7 and V is TRBV29-1, with 8 bases matching TRBD1. Unmatched junction bases numbered 9, after V lost 8 bases and J lost 3 bases. The CDR3 length is 13 residues. The V gene's germline CDR1 is SQVTM and CDR2 ANQGSEA.

The chain employs TRBV18 and TRBJ1-1, with no clear D. The germline V gene encodes CDR1 KGHSH and CDR2 LQKENI. Trimming took off 3 bases at V and 7 bases at J, with 21 bases between the two ends. The CDR3 length is 16 residues. CDR3 loop: CASSPGLGGKGHEAFF. The CDR3 coding sequence is TGTGCCAGCTCACCCGGACTGGGAGGGAAGGGTCATGAAGCTTTCTTT.

The V gene is TRBV19, the J gene TRBJ2-2; TRBD1 is a possible D gene (5 bases). The CDR3 contains 13 residues. In germline, CDR1 is LNHDA, CDR2 SQIVND (reference sequence). V was clipped by 2 bases and J by 6 bases, with 7 bases between them. The CDR3 DNA reads as TGTGCCAGTAGTATACAGGGCCCCGGGGAGCTGTTTTTT. Protein product: CASSIQGPGELFF.

In this sample, this clone turned up a few times. The gene calls are TRBV6-5 and TRBJ1-6; 7 bases align to TRBD1. V lost 8 bases to trimming and J lost 7 bases; unmatched junction nucleotides: 5. The germline V gene has CDR1 MNHEY and CDR2 SVGAGI. CDR3 length: 13 residues. The CDR3 coding sequence is TGTGCCAGCCGCACAGGGGAAAATTCACCCCTCCACTTT. It specifies CASRTGENSPLHF.

This clone was picked up one time. V and J are TRBV19 and TRBJ1-1; maybe TRBD1 (5 bases). The CDR3 runs 13 residues. The V gene's germline CDR1 is LNHDA and CDR2 SQIVND (reference sequence). Trimming pared 5 bases from V and 1 base from J, leaving 8 bases between. The CDR3 sequence: CASSLTGNTEAFF. CDR3 coding DNA: TGTGCCAGTAGTCTTACAGGGAACACTGAAGCTTTCTTT.

The chain combines TRBV9 with TRBJ2-2; D remains unclear. This CDR3 is built from 15 residues. Trimming shortened V by 3 bases and J by 6 bases, and 15 bases separated the two germline ends. Per the germline V gene, CDR1 is SGDLS and CDR2 is YYNGEE. This CDR3 reads CASSAGGSRAGELFF. CDR3 nucleotides: TGTGCCAGCAGCGCCGGTGGGTCTCGGGCCGGGGAGCTGTTTTTT.

This chain uses TRBV5-1 with TRBJ2-5; possible D gene TRBD2, 6 bases. The CDR3 has 17 amino acids. V was clipped by 0 bases and J by 5 bases, with 20 bases between them. CDR1 and CDR2 (germline): SGHRS, YFSETQ. CDR3 loop: CASSLVGGGALRETQYF. The CDR3 DNA sequence: TGCGCCAGCAGCTTGGTTGGCGGCGGGGCCCTCCGGGAGACCCAGTACTTC.

The gene calls are TRBV19 and TRBJ1-5; tentative D call: TRBD1 (6 bases). CDR1 and CDR2 (germline): LNHDA, SQIVND (reference sequence). The CDR3 spans 15 residues. V was clipped by 6 bases and J by 1 base, with 13 bases between them. DNA of the CDR3: TGTGCCAGTAGAAAGGGGGGGGACAGCAATCAGCCCCAGCATTTT. This encodes CASRKGGDSNQPQHF.

The chain uses TRBV28 and TRBJ1-4; 9 bases line up with TRBD1. J lost 10 bases, V lost 5 bases, and 17 bases had no gene match. This CDR3 spans 17 amino acids. Germline CDR1 reads MDHEN; CDR2 reads SYDVKM. CDR3 DNA: TGTGCCAGCAGTCCCAGGGACAGGGATCCAGGTTTTGGAAAACTGTTTTTT. It is translated as CASSPRDRDPGFGKLFF.

The chain has TRBV6-5 and TRBJ1-2; TRBD1 matches 7 bases. This CDR3 comprises 14 residues. Germline CDR1 MNHEY, CDR2 SVGAGI. V lost 6 bases to trimming and J lost 0 bases; unmatched junction nucleotides: 4. The CDR3 is CASSRGQTNYGYTF. For the CDR3, the DNA is TGTGCCAGCAGCCGGGGACAGACTAACTATGGCTACACCTTC.

This CDR3 is CAFLAGGIYEQYF. The CDR3 DNA reads TGTGCCTTCCTAGCGGGGGGTATCTACGAGCAGTACTTC. The genes are TRBV30 and TRBJ2-7; 11 bases line up with TRBD2. V lost 7 bases and J lost 3; bases outside the gene matches: 5. CDR3 length: 13 residues. Germline V CDR1 and CDR2: GTSNPN, SVGIG (reference sequence).

The V call is TRBV7-2, the J call TRBJ1-1; tentatively, D is TRBD1 (5 bases). Germline CDR1 reads SGHTA; CDR2 reads FQGNSA. This CDR3 is built from 14 residues. V lost 6 bases to trimming and J lost 2 bases, with 13 bases between them. CDR3 in amino acids: CASSITTGNTEAFF. CDR3 sequence (DNA): TGTGCCAGCAGTATCACCACAGGAAACACTGAAGCTTTCTTT. The full variable domain, with the rest looked up from reference TRBV7-2 and TRBJ1-1, is GAGVSQSPSNKVTEKGKDVELRCDPISGHTALYWYRQSLGQGLEFLIYFQGNSAPDKSGLPSDRFSAERTGGSVSTLTIQRTQQEDSAVYLCASSITTGNTEAFFGQGTRLTVV.

The chain has TRBV2 and TRBJ2-7; D is unclear. Looked up from germline, CDR1 is SNHLY and CDR2 is FYNNEI. This CDR3 region has 13 residues. V lost 4 bases, J lost 2 bases, and 9 bases lay in between. CDR3 DNA sequence: TGTGCCAGCAGTGGAGATGCCACCTACGAGCAGTACTTC. Amino acids: CASSGDATYEQYF.

The rearrangement uses TRBV30 and TRBJ2-7; 7 nucleotides align to TRBD1. This CDR3 spans 13 amino acids. J lost 4 bases, V lost 3 bases, and 6 bases had no gene match. Germline-derived CDR1 and CDR2 are GTSNPN and SVGIG (reference sequence). In DNA form, the CDR3 reads TGTGCCTGGAGCAAGGGACAGAAATACGAGCAGTACTTC. Translating gives CAWSKGQKYEQYF.

The CDR3 nucleotides are TGCGCCAGCAGCTTGGCCCCATCCGGGGAGCTGTTTTTT. This gives the protein CASSLAPSGELFF. The chain employs TRBV5-1 and TRBJ2-2; no firm D call. Between the trimmed V and J ends, which lost 0 bases and 6 bases, there was a span of 6 bases. The germline CDR1 and CDR2 sequences are SGHRS and YFSETQ. CDR3 length: 13 residues.